A selection of T cell receptor beta chains follows, all from one sample in a study of blood T cell repertoires in COVID-19. Only in-frame clones appear in the TCRdb table, and some are missing; sequencing was by immunoSEQ multiplex PCR. This table holds around 300,000 clones, about 93% found once. Sequenced input: peripheral blood. The source of these receptors is a woman younger than 45 with COVID-19, enrolled during active disease. CDR3s include the opening cysteine and the closing phenylalanine or tryptophan. The order of the fields is clone size, D gene, J gene, V gene, CDR3 protein, CDR3 DNA. The D gene is left open where the match is weak. Clone size is shown for a subset of rows, as once, few, many or a class of expanded clone.

-	TRBD1	TRBJ1-5	TRBV6-5	CASRETGRQPQHF	TGTGCCAGCAGGGAGACAGGGCGGCAGCCCCAGCATTTT
-	-	TRBJ1-4	TRBV30	CAWSLILNEKLFF	TGTGCCTGGAGTCTAATACTAAATGAAAAACTGTTTTTT
-	-	TRBJ2-1	TRBV6-6	CASSPRDSEQFF	TGTGCCAGCAGTCCTCGGGACTCGGAGCAGTTCTTC
once	-	TRBJ1-2	TRBV5-5	CASSFYIPGSNYGYTF	TGTGCCAGCAGCTTCTATATCCCCGGGAGTAACTATGGCTACACCTTC
once	-	TRBJ1-2	TRBV30	CAWSGTPSPYGYTF	TGTGCCTGGAGCGGGACACCTAGTCCTTATGGCTACACCTTC
-	-	TRBJ2-5	TRBV29-1	CSVGLLQETQYF	TGCAGCGTCGGACTCCTACAAGAGACCCAGTACTTC
-	-	TRBJ2-5	TRBV24-1	CATSEAGGPVETQYF	TGTGCCACCAGTGAAGCCGGGGGGCCGGTAGAGACCCAGTACTTC
-	-	TRBJ1-4	TRBV28	CASVSRGGNEKLFF	TGTGCCAGCGTGTCTCGGGGGGGTAATGAAAAACTGTTTTTT
-	TRBD2	TRBJ2-1	TRBV7-7	CASSSTGTSKYNEQFF	TGTGCTAGCAGCTCTACCGGGACTAGCAAATACAATGAGCAGTTCTTC
-	TRBD2	TRBJ2-1	TRBV2	CASRKAGGQVDEQFF	TGTGCCAGCAGAAAAGCGGGAGGGCAGGTGGATGAGCAGTTCTTC
-	TRBD1	TRBJ2-1	TRBV5-6	CASTTDRGRLNEQFF	TGTGCCAGCACCACGGACAGGGGACGACTTAATGAGCAGTTCTTC
-	TRBD1	TRBJ2-7	TRBV7-2	CASSFGRGPYEQYF	TGTGCCAGCAGCTTCGGCAGGGGGCCCTACGAGCAGTACTTC
-	TRBD1	TRBJ1-2	TRBV28	CASSHPDRALDGYTF	TGTGCCAGCAGTCACCCGGACAGGGCACTTGATGGCTACACCTTC
-	TRBD1	TRBJ1-4	TRBV5-1	CASSYGQGKGEKLFF	TGCGCCAGCAGCTACGGACAGGGGAAAGGGGAAAAACTGTTTTTT
-	TRBD2	TRBJ2-7	TRBV3-1/TRBV3-2	CASSPPLAGALEQYF	TGTGCCAGCAGCCCTCCCCTAGCGGGAGCACTCGAGCAGTACTTC
-	-	TRBJ1-2	TRBV27	CASSADSELGYTF	TGTGCCAGCAGTGCGGACAGTGAGTTAGGCTACACCTTC
-	TRBD1	TRBJ1-3	TRBV5-4	CASSFPGTGGGNTIYF	TGTGCCAGCAGCTTTCCCGGGACAGGGGGAGGAAACACCATATATTTT
once	TRBD1	TRBJ2-7	TRBV25-1	CASSELRRSGQGTYEQYF	TGTGCCAGCAGTGAACTTAGAAGATCGGGACAGGGGACCTACGAGCAGTACTTC
-	TRBD1	TRBJ1-3	TRBV28	CASSGDRVRNTIYF	TGTGCCAGCAGCGGGGACAGGGTTCGAAACACCATATATTTT
-	-	TRBJ2-5	TRBV9	CASSVWGGGPQETQYF	TGTGCCAGCAGCGTATGGGGTGGGGGCCCCCAAGAGACCCAGTACTTC